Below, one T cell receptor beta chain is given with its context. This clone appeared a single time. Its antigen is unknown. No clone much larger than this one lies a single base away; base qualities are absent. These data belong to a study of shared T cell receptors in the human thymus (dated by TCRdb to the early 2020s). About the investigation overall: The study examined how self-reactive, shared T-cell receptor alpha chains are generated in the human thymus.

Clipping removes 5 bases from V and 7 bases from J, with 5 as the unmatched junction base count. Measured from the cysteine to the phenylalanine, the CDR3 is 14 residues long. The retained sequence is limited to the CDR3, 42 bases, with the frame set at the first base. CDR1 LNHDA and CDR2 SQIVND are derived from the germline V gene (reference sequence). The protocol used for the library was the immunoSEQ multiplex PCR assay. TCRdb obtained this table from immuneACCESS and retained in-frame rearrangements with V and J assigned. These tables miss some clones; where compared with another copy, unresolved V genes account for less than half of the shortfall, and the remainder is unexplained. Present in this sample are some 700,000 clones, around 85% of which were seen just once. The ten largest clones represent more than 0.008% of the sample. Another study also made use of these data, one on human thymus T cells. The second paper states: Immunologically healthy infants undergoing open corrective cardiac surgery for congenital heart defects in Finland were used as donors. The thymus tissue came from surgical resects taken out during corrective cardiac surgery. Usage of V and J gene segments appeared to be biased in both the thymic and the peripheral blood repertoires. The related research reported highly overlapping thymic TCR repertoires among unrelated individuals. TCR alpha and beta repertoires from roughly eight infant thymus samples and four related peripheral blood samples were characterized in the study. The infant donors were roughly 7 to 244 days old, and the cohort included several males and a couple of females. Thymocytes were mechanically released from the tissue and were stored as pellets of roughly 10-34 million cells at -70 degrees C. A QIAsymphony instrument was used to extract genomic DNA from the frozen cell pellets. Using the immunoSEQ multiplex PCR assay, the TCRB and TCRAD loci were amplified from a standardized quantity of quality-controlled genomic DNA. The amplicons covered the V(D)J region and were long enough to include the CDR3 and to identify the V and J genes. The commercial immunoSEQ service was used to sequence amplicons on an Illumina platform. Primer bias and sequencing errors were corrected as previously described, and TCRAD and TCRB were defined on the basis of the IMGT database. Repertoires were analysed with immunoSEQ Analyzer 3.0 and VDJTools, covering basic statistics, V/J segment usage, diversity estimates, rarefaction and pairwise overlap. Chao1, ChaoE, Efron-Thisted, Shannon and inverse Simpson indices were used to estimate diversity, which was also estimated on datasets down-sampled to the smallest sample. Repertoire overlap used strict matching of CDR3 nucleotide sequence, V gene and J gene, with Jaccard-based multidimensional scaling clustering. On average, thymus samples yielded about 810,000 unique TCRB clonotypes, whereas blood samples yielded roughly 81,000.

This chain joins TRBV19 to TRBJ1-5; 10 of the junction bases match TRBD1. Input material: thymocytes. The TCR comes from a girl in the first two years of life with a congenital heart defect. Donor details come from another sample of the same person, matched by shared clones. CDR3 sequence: CASSPGTGVQPQHF. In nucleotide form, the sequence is TGTGCCAGTAGTCCGGGGACAGGGGTACAGCCCCAGCATTTT.